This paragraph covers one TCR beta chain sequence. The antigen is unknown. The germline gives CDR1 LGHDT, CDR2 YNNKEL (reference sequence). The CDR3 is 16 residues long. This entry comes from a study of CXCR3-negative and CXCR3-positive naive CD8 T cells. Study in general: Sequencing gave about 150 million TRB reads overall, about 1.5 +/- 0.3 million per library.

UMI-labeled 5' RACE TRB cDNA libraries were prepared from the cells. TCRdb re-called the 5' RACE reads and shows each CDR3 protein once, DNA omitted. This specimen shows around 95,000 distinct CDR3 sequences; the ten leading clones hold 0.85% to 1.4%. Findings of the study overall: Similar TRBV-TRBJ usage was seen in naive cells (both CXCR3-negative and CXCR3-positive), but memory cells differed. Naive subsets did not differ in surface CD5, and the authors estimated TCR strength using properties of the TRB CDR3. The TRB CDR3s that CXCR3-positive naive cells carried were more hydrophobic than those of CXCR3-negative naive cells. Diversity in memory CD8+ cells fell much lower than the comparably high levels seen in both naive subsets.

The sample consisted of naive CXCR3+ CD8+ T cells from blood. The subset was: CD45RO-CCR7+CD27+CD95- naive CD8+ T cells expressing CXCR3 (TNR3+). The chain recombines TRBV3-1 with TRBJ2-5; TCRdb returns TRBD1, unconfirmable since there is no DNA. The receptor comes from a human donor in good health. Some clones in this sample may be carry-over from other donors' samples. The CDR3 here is CASIDPRPGSVETQYF.